This T cell receptor beta chain comes out of a study of T-cell reconstitution after alpha-beta-depleted transplantation in children. General study results and limits: As was reported, about two months after transplant, alpha-beta T cells came from several hundred expanded graft clones. Among T cells one year after transplant, newly produced cells accounted for most counts and diversity.

There are a few counts of this clonotype. No antigen is known for it. Trimming pared 8 bases from V and 8 bases from J, leaving 18 bases between. This CDR3 has 13 amino acids. From germline, CDR1 is MDHEN and CDR2 SYDVKM. It was with unique molecular identifiers that the TCRbeta library was prepared. Each CDR3 protein gets one entry after TCRdb re-called the PCR reads with MiXCR. The repertoire holds 500,000 to 650,000 distinct CDR3 sequences, with 10% to 15% as singletons. Sequenced here: PBMCs, mostly from graft donor cells, sampled 360 days after TCRalphabeta/CD19-depleted stem cell transplant. This rearrangement joins TRBV28 to TRBJ2-5, with D maybe TRBD1 (5 bases). The source of this sequence is a male patient between 5 and 17 years old who had a stem cell transplant for acute myeloid leukemia, so the T cells may come from the graft donor. DNA for the CDR3: TGTGCCAGCTTCTCCTTGGGGCCTGGTACCCAGTACTTC. It encodes CASFSLGPGTQYF.